This T cell receptor beta chain was sequenced in a study of response to subunit inactivated influenza vaccine. Whole-study findings and limits: Few new T cells, the authors suggested, are recruited by each seasonal influenza vaccination.

V shed 4 bases, J shed 4 bases, and the junction held 10 bases outside the gene matches. This CDR3 is built from 15 residues. CDR1 SGHRS and CDR2 YFSETQ come from the germline V gene. TCRdb fed the RT-PCR reads into MiXCR, producing one record per CDR3 protein. This sample has approximately 520,000 distinct CDR3 sequences, with 25% found just once. Worth noting for this clonotype: Its antigen is not known.

The input for sequencing was CD4+ T cells sorted from PBMCs, taken roughly 5 days after vaccination. The receptor was isolated from a man in his forties or fifties who received an inactivated influenza vaccine. The rearrangement uses TRBV5-1 and TRBJ2-5, with 7 bases fitting TRBD2. CDR3 loop: CASSIMTSTIETQYF. Written as DNA, the CDR3 is TGCGCCAGCAGCATTATGACTAGCACTATAGAGACCCAGTACTTC.